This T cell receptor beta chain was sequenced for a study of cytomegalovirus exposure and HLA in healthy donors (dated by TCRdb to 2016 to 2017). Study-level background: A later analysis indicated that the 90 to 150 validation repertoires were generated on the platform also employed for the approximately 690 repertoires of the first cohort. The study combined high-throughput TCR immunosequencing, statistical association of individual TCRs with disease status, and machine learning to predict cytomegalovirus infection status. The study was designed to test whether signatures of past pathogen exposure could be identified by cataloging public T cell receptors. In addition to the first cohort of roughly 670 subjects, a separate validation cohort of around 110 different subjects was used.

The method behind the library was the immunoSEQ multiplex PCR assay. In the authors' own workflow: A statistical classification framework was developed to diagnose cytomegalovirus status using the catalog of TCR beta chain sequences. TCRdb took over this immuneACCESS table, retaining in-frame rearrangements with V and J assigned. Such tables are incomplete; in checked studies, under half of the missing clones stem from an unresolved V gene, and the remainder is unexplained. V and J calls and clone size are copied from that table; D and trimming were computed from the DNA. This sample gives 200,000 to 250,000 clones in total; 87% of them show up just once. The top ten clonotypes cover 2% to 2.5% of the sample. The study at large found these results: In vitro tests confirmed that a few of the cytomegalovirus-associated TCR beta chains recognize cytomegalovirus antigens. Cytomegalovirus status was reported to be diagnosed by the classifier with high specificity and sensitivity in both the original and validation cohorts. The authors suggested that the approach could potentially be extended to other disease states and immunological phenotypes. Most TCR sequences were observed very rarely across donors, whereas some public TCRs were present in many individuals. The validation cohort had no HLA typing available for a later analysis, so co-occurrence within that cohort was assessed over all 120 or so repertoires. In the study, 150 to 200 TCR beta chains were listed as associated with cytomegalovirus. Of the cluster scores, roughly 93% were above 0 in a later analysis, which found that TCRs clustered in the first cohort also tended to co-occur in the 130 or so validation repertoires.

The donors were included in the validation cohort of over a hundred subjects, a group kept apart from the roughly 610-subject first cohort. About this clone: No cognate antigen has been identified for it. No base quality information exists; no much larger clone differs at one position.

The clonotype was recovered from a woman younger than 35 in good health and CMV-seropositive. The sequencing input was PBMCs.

The CDR3 amino acid sequence is: CASTTSGSHEQYF. The nucleotide sequence reads TGTGCCAGTACCACTAGCGGGAGCCACGAGCAGTACTTC. In this chain, TRBV19 is recombined with TRBJ2-7; TRBD2 agrees with 11 junctional bases. From the cysteine up to the phenylalanine, the CDR3 has a length of 13 residues. Only the CDR3 part of the read is kept: 39 bases, read in frame from the first base. The CDR1 and CDR2 encoded by the germline V gene (reference sequence) are LNHDA and SQIVND. The junction shows trimming of 7 bases on V and 5 bases on J, and the gene matches do not reach 4 bases of it.